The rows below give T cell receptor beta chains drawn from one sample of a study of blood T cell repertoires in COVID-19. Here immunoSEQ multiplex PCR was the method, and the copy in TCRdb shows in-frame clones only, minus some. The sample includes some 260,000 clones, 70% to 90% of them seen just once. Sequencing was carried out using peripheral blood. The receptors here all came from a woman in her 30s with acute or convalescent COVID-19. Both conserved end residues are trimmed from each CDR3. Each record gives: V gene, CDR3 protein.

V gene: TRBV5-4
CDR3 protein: ASSLDVYYEQY

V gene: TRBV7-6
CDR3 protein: ASSLGTSGTDTQY

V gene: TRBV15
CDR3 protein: ATSRDRGDEQY

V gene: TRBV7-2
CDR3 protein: ASSLEAGFSYEQY

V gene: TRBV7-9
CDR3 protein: ASSLGQVKVFDYGYT

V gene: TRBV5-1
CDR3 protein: ASSQRQAGNSEAF

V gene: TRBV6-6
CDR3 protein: ASSTGDGAF

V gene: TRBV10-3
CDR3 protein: AMSTRREVNEQF

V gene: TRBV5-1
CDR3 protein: ASSYRGGSGANVLT

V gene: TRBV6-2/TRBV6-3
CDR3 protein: ASSVSGRIPYNEQF

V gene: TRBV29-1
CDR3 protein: SVTWGKYGYT

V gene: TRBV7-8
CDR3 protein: ASSLFGQAYEQY

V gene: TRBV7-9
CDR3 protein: ASSLAPAGGSYNEQF

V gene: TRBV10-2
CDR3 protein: ASRDRGYEQY

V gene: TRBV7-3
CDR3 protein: ASSPAGGFNTGELF

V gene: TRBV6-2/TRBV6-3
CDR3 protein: ASSYGDRNTGELF

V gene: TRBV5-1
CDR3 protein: ASSPELQETQY

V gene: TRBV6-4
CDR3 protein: ASSDGRTGTPYGYT

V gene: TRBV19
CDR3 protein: ASSIAGTWASNEQF

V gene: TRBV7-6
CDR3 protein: ASSPLLAGSKNIQY

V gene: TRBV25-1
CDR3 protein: ATLRGQGSPGELF

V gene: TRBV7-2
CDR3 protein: ASKHSNYNEQF

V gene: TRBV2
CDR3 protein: ASSELLAGDTQY

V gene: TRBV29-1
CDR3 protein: SVLAGELF

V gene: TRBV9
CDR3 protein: ASSVLGSSEAEQF

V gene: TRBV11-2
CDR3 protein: ASSKTAGGLTDTQY

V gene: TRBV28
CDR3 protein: ASSLGGAWPLNSPLH

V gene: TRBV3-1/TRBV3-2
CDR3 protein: ASSQGQGAGTGELF

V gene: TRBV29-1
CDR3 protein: SVDKGQQETQY

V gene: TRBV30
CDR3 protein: ACWDTSYEQY

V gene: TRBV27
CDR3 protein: ASSKQGFGQKLF